What follows are 30 T cell receptor beta chains derived from one specimen sequenced in a study of cytomegalovirus exposure and HLA in healthy donors. Assay: immunoSEQ multiplex PCR; the TCRdb copy retains only in-frame clones and omits some. The data show around 240,000 clones, with around 87% seen just once and about 0.36% held by the top ten. The sequencing input was PBMCs. The receptors were sampled from a woman aged 18-35 years in good health and CMV-seronegative.

This chain links TRBV4-1 with TRBJ2-3; TRBD2 matches 12 bases. The V gene end was trimmed by 1 base and the J gene end by 5 bases; junction bases not matched to a gene: 7. The germline V gene has CDR1 MGHRA and CDR2 YSYEKL. The CDR3 extends over 17 amino acids. CDR3 loop: CASSQVPSGGAGDTQYF. In nucleotides, the CDR3 is TGCGCCAGCAGCCAAGTTCCTAGCGGGGGGGCCGGAGATACGCAGTATTTT.

Only one count was recorded for this clone. The rearrangement uses TRBV7-2 and TRBJ1-6; D is perhaps TRBD1 (5 bases). The CDR3 spans 14 residues. Germline V gives CDR1 SGHTA, CDR2 FQGNSA. Trimming took off 6 bases at V and 4 bases at J, with 10 bases between the two ends. The CDR3 sequence: CASSFDSYNSPLHF. The CDR3 DNA reads TGTGCCAGCAGTTTTGACAGTTATAATTCACCCCTCCACTTT.

About this clone: The germline gene is not matched at one end of the junction; a read error may be the cause. This rearrangement joins TRBV4-3 to TRBJ2-7, with 7 bases identical to TRBD2. This CDR3 is 13 amino acids long. Germline CDR1 reads LGHNA; CDR2 reads YSLEER. The CDR3 coding sequence is TGCGCCGGCAGTCCCGGGGGGAATTACGAGCAGTACTTC. Translating gives CAGSPGGNYEQYF.

V is TRBV11-3 and J is TRBJ1-1; D is possibly TRBD1 (5 bases). This CDR3 is built from 14 residues. Germline CDR1 is SGHNT and CDR2 is YENEEA. Between the trimmed V and J ends, which lost 5 bases and 3 bases, there was a span of 13 bases. The CDR3 reads CASSIGGTDTEAFF. The CDR3 bases are TGTGCCAGCAGCATCGGGGGGACTGACACTGAAGCTTTCTTT.

This sequence joins TRBV6-1 and TRBJ2-2, with D maybe TRBD1 (6 bases). Trimming removed 6 bases from V and 5 bases from J, with 13 bases in between. The germline gives CDR1 MNHNS, CDR2 SASEGT. This CDR3 region has 14 residues. CDR3: CASRDQGFTGELFF. The DNA of the CDR3 is TGTGCCAGCAGGGATCAGGGGTTTACCGGGGAGCTGTTTTTT.

The chain joins TRBV29-1 to TRBJ1-2, with TRBD1 matching 10 bases. CDR1 is SQVTM and CDR2 is ANQGSEA in the germline V gene. The trim removed 6 bases at V and 5 bases at J, leaving 6 bases unmatched. The length of the CDR3 is 13 residues. The CDR3 region is CSVGQGVGYGYTF. In DNA, the CDR3 is TGCAGCGTCGGACAGGGGGTGGGTTATGGCTACACCTTC. Full variable domain (outside the CDR3, taken from reference TRBV29-1 and TRBJ1-2): SAVISQKPSRDICQRGTSLTIQCQVDSQVTMMFWYRQQPGQSLTLIATANQGSEATYESGFVIDKFPISRPNLTFSTLTVSNMSPEDSSIYLCSVGQGVGYGYTFGSGTRLTVV.

V gene TRBV5-6 combines with J gene TRBJ1-1, with D perhaps TRBD1 (6 bases). The germline V and J ends were trimmed by 3 bases and 0 bases, with 9 bases remaining between them. CDR1 is SGHDT and CDR2 is YYEEEE in the germline V gene. The CDR3 covers 14 residues. In nucleotides, the CDR3 is TGTGCCAGCAGCTATGGGACAATGAACACTGAAGCTTTCTTT. This codes for CASSYGTMNTEAFF.

V and J are TRBV6-6 and TRBJ1-1, with 9 positions matching TRBD1. J was trimmed by 0 bases and V by 8 bases; bases with no gene match: 1. Per germline, CDR1 MNHNY and CDR2 SVGAGI (reference sequence). This CDR3 spans 13 amino acids. DNA for the CDR3: TGTGCCAGCGGGACAGGGATGAACACTGAAGCTTTCTTT. This codes for CASGTGMNTEAFF.

This chain links TRBV6-5 with TRBJ2-3; unclear D gene. Germline-derived CDR1 and CDR2 are MNHEY and SVGAGI. This CDR3 comprises 12 residues. Deletions cut 5 bases from V and 4 bases from J, with 7 bases between. The CDR3 sequence: CASSRLSDTQYF. CDR3 nucleotides: TGTGCCAGCAGTAGACTGTCAGATACGCAGTATTTT.

The chain couples TRBV5-1 to TRBJ1-4, with D perhaps matching TRBD1 (5 bases). The CDR3 loop spans 15 amino acids. Germline CDR1 SGHRS, CDR2 YFSETQ. V was trimmed by 0 bases and J by 7 bases, leaving 13 bases between them. The CDR3 sequence: CASSLEGQQGEKLFF. The CDR3 coding sequence is TGCGCCAGCAGCTTGGAGGGCCAGCAGGGTGAAAAACTGTTTTTT.

The J gene is TRBJ2-1, the V gene TRBV4-3; D is ambiguous. Germline CDR1 LGHNA, CDR2 YSLEER. The CDR3 extends over 14 amino acids. Trimming removed 4 bases at V and 4 bases at J, with 11 bases between. The CDR3 protein is CASSLAHRYNEQFF. The CDR3 coding sequence is TGCGCCAGCAGCCTTGCACACCGTTACAATGAGCAGTTCTTC.

V gene TRBV30 combines with J gene TRBJ1-1; 7 bases match TRBD1. The CDR3 is made up of 15 amino acids. V was pared by 2 bases and J by 5 bases, with 11 bases of the junction left unmatched. CDR1 is GTSNPN and CDR2 is SVGIG in the germline V gene (reference sequence). The CDR3 bases are TGTGCCTGGAGTCCCACTGAGGGGGCGGAAACTGAAGCTTTCTTT. Translating it yields CAWSPTEGAETEAFF.

The CDR3 nucleotides are TGTGCCAGCTCACCACCGAGGGACAGCTCCTACGAGCAGTACTTC. Amino acid sequence: CASSPPRDSSYEQYF. This sequence joins TRBV18 and TRBJ2-7, with 7 bases matching TRBD1. Trimming took 0 bases from V and 0 from J; bases not matched to a gene: 2. This CDR3 spans 15 amino acids. The germline gives CDR1 KGHSH, CDR2 LQKENI.

This chain links TRBV6-1 with TRBJ2-3, with D perhaps TRBD2 (5 bases). Between the trimmed V and J ends, which lost 7 bases and 0 bases, there was a span of 14 bases. Germline CDR1 MNHNS, CDR2 SASEGT. The CDR3 spans 15 residues. The CDR3 reads CASNRLTTSTDTQYF. CDR3 coding DNA: TGTGCCAGCAATAGACTAACCACTAGCACAGATACGCAGTATTTT.

This chain uses TRBV18 with TRBJ1-2; the match to TRBD1 covers 9 bases. Germline loops: CDR1 KGHSH, CDR2 LQKENI. V trimming: 5 bases; J trimming: 6 bases; junction bases outside the gene matches: 10. The CDR3 has 15 residues. CDR3 residues: CASSATGQGVDGYTF. The CDR3 bases are TGTGCCAGCTCAGCCACGGGACAGGGTGTCGATGGCTACACCTTC.

V and J are TRBV4-3 and TRBJ1-6; the D is unclear. Germline V gene sequence: CDR1 LGHNA, CDR2 YSLEER. The CDR3 consists of 13 residues. Trimming pared 0 bases from V and 10 bases from J, leaving 7 bases between. DNA of the CDR3: TGCGCCAGCAGCCAAGATCCCCCGTCACCCCTCCACTTT. Its translation: CASSQDPPSPLHF.

The chain couples TRBV6-6 to TRBJ2-5; D is perhaps TRBD2 (5 bases). The CDR3 sequence is 15 residues long. Trimming cost V 4 bases and J 0 bases, with 12 bases left between them. The germline V gene has CDR1 MNHNY and CDR2 SVGAGI (reference sequence). The CDR3 region is CASSSFGVYQETQYF. The CDR3, as DNA: TGTGCCAGCAGTTCCTTCGGGGTGTACCAAGAGACCCAGTACTTC.

This clone has only one observation. The gene calls are TRBV7-9 and TRBJ1-2; 9 nucleotides agree with TRBD1. V was clipped by 5 bases and J by 6 bases; unmatched bases: 4. Germline CDR1 and CDR2: SEHNR and FQNEAQ (reference sequence). The CDR3 length is 13 residues. Here the CDR3 reads CASSAGQGHGYTF. The CDR3 DNA is TGTGCCAGCAGCGCCGGACAGGGGCATGGCTACACCTTC.

This chain connects TRBV7-8 to TRBJ1-3; D may be TRBD1 (6 bases). This CDR3 is built from 15 residues. Deletions cut 0 bases from V and 3 bases from J, with 9 bases between. Germline V CDR1 and CDR2: SGHVS, FQNEAQ. This CDR3 reads CASSLAAGVGNTIYF. CDR3 sequence (DNA): TGTGCCAGCAGCTTAGCGGCAGGGGTTGGAAACACCATATATTTT.

This sequence joins TRBV19 and TRBJ1-5, with 10 bases identical to TRBD1. The germline V gene has CDR1 LNHDA and CDR2 SQIVND (reference sequence). The trim removed 9 bases at V and 2 bases at J, leaving 13 bases unmatched. The CDR3 is 17 residues long. The CDR3 sequence: CASSRGTGEGGNQPQHF. Here the CDR3 DNA reads TGTGCCAGCTCAAGGGGGACAGGGGAGGGTGGCAATCAGCCCCAGCATTTT.

This chain joins TRBV4-1 and TRBJ1-6; D possibly corresponds to TRBD1 (5 bases). The CDR3 loop spans 18 amino acids. The germline V gene encodes CDR1 MGHRA and CDR2 YSYEKL. V lost 0 bases to trimming and J lost 2 bases, with 14 bases between them. The chain's CDR3 is CASSQEPGTNAYNSPLHF. The DNA for the CDR3 is TGCGCCAGCAGCCAAGAGCCAGGGACTAACGCCTATAATTCACCCCTCCACTTT.

In its sample, this clone was seen once. The rearrangement joins TRBV10-3 to TRBJ2-5, with 13 bases identical to TRBD2. Trimming at V came to 3 bases and at J to 5 bases, leaving 3 bases not matched to a gene. This CDR3 spans 15 amino acids. Germline CDR1 reads ENHRY; CDR2 reads SYGVKD. This CDR3 reads CAISDALAGGETQYF. CDR3 coding DNA: TGTGCCATCAGTGACGCACTAGCGGGGGGGGAGACCCAGTACTTC.

This rearrangement joins TRBV6-1 to TRBJ2-5; D perhaps matches TRBD2 (5 bases). The CDR3 runs 12 residues. Germline V CDR1 and CDR2: MNHNS, SASEGT. V lost 1 base to trimming and J lost 5 bases, with 5 bases between them. The CDR3: CASSEGGETQYF. For the CDR3, the DNA is TGTGCCAGCAGTGAAGGCGGGGAGACCCAGTACTTC.

The chain recombines TRBV6-1 with TRBJ1-3; 8 positions match TRBD1. V was clipped by 1 base and J by 3 bases; unmatched bases: 8. There are 17 residues in the CDR3. The germline gives CDR1 MNHNS, CDR2 SASEGT. CDR3 DNA: TGTGCCAGCAGTGAAGGGCAGGGGGCGATTGTTGGAAACACCATATATTTT. Its translation: CASSEGQGAIVGNTIYF.

Only one count was recorded for this clone. The chain uses TRBV5-1 and TRBJ2-7; the D gene is possibly TRBD1 (6 bases). The V gene lost 4 bases and the J gene lost 4 bases, with 15 bases spanning the gap. CDR1 is SGHRS and CDR2 is YFSETQ in the germline V gene. The CDR3 covers 14 residues. The CDR3 DNA reads TGCGCCAGCAGCCCCAAAGGACAGTCATACGAGCAGTACGTC. Its translation: CASSPKGQSYEQYV.

The chain joins TRBV6-1 to TRBJ2-3, with 7 positions matching TRBD1. The CDR3 totals 14 residues. The V segment lost 3 bases and the J segment 3 bases; nucleotides outside the gene matches: 3. The germline V gene has CDR1 MNHNS and CDR2 SASEGT. CDR3 in DNA: TGTGCCAGCAGTGAGACAGGGAGTACAGATACGCAGTATTTT. Amino acids: CASSETGSTDTQYF.

The chain links TRBV5-1 to TRBJ2-1, with a possible D match to TRBD1 (6 bases). The CDR3 totals 15 residues. CDR1 SGHRS and CDR2 YFSETQ come from the germline V gene. V lost 3 bases to trimming and J lost 0 bases, with 10 bases between them. The CDR3 DNA sequence: TGCGCCAGCAGCTCAGGACAGAGCTCCTACAATGAGCAGTTCTTC. Its translation is CASSSGQSSYNEQFF.

The gene calls are TRBV2 and TRBJ1-4; 9 bases map to TRBD1. The CDR3 totals 14 residues. Losses at the gene ends were 6 bases for V and 7 bases for J; bases not matched to a gene: 6. Per germline, CDR1 SNHLY and CDR2 FYNNEI. The CDR3 sequence is CASRGTGIPEKLFF. CDR3 DNA: TGTGCCAGCAGGGGGACAGGGATCCCTGAAAAACTGTTTTTT.

The V call is TRBV6-5, the J call TRBJ2-7; 7 bases line up with TRBD1. Trimming at V came to 6 bases and at J to 6 bases, leaving 5 bases not matched to a gene. The CDR3 contains 12 residues. Germline CDR1 MNHEY, CDR2 SVGAGI. The chain's CDR3 is CASSDRVREQYF. The CDR3 DNA is TGTGCCAGCAGCGACAGGGTTCGCGAGCAGTACTTC.

The table lists this clone with a few counts. V is TRBV2 and J is TRBJ2-5, with TRBD1 identical over 8 bases. Losses at the gene ends were 7 bases for V and 5 bases for J; bases not matched to a gene: 6. This CDR3 comprises 13 residues. Germline CDR1 is SNHLY and CDR2 is FYNNEI. The CDR3 DNA follows: TGTGCCAGCACCCTGGACAGGGAGGAGACCCAGTACTTC. This translates into CASTLDREETQYF.